What follows is one TCR beta chain and its context. The target of this receptor is not known. Base qualities are not provided; no much larger clone lies one nucleotide away. V loses 4 bases of germline sequence and J loses 3 bases, and the interval between the two ends is 7 bases. CDR3 length: 12 amino acids, cysteine to phenylalanine. This entry keeps only the CDR3 DNA: 36 bases, framed from base 1. Sequences SEHNR (CDR1) and FQNEAQ (CDR2) are obtained from the germline V gene (reference sequence). The sample originates from a study of CD8 T cells in Susac syndrome (dated by TCRdb to between 2018 and 2021). Study-wide context: Of the Susac syndrome patients who were sequenced, roughly eight were in clinical remission while roughly six had clinically active disease. Susac syndrome patients were therapy-naive, on corticosteroids (some also receiving IVIg), or on IVIg alone at blood withdrawal. The study used repertoire sequencing to test whether antigen drove CD8+ T cell activation and differentiation in Susac syndrome. Study-level results and caveats: The number of individuals in the TCR sequencing and HLA analysis was acknowledged as relatively small. The CD4+ T cell repertoire of patients with Susac syndrome showed no detectable clonal expansion.

Peripheral blood CD8+ and CD4+ T cells from healthy donors, Susac syndrome patients and multiple sclerosis patients were profiled using high-throughput TCR beta sequencing. Recently defined diagnostic criteria for definite or probable disease were met by the Susac syndrome patients. CD8+ TEMRA cells were enriched by FACS, while bulk CD8+ and CD4+ T cells were purified by magnetic negative isolation. Blood was drawn into EDTA tubes, processed within 24 hours, and PBMCs were isolated by density gradient centrifugation. PBMCs destined for TCR sequencing were cryopreserved in liquid nitrogen and later thawed in a 37 °C water bath. Purity of sorted or isolated CD4+, CD8+ and CD8+ TEMRA cells was at least 90%. RNA was extracted using the RNeasy kit, and roughly 0.5 to 1 microgram was reverse transcribed with random hexamers. The immunoSEQ multiplex PCR assay, covering 54 Vbeta and 13 Jbeta segments, was used to amplify TCR beta CDR3 regions. Bias from PCR amplification was corrected by using a synthetic template baseline for primer optimization and for computational correction. On the study's bioinformatics: Reads were annotated to V, D and J genes per IMGT and analyzed with immunoSEQ Analyzer, keeping only productive sequences. Clonality was calculated as one minus the Shannon entropy normalized by log2 of the number of productive unique sequences. For each patient and control, public and private clones were evaluated within the 100 most prevalent clones. A clone was defined as Susac-specific if it was absent from the healthy and MS cohorts, from roughly 1,000 published viral clones and from other ImmuneACCESS disease sequences. Starting from the raw public reads, TCRdb applied fastp trimming at Q25, assembled clones with MiXCR and retained in-frame beta chains. CDR3 protein sequences are deduplicated, and each keeps its most common genes and DNA. These V and J calls are TCRdb output, not the study's own analysis. A total of around 140,000 distinct CDR3 sequences appear in this sample, around 95% of them only once. The top ten clones comprise 0.13% to 0.15% of the sample.

Material: CD4+ T cells from PBMCs. This chain is built from TRBV7-9 and TRBJ2-7; the D gene assignment is perhaps TRBD1 or TRBD2, with each matching 5 bases. The sequence derives from a human donor with Susac syndrome. The CDR3 amino acid sequence is: CASSWDGYEQYF. The DNA is as follows: TGTGCCAGCAGCTGGGACGGCTACGAGCAGTACTTC.